The 11 T cell receptor beta chains in this list originate from one sample, sequenced in a study of OX40 agonist ivuxolimab in advanced cancers. Clones were sequenced by immunoSEQ multiplex PCR, and TCRdb holds only the in-frame ones, with some missing. This sample yields around 63,000 clones, of which over 75% are seen a single time; more than 10% belongs to the top ten. The specimen was CD4+ or CD8+ T cells sorted from blood, collected in a trial of the OX40 agonist ivuxolimab. Receptors were obtained from an adult with an advanced solid tumor such as melanoma, head and neck, liver or kidney cancer.

A single count supports this clone. V and J are TRBV15 and TRBJ1-2, with no clear D. The CDR3 spans 12 residues. V gave up 0 bases and J gave up 8 bases, with 7 bases separating them. From germline, CDR1 is LNHNV and CDR2 YYDKDF (reference sequence). CDR3 residues: CATSREKGGYTF. CDR3 nucleotides: TGTGCCACCAGCAGAGAAAAGGGAGGCTACACCTTC.

This chain connects TRBV7-2 to TRBJ1-1; D remains unclear. Trimming took off 5 bases at V and 1 base at J, with 8 bases between the two ends. Germline V lookup: CDR1 SGHTA, CDR2 FQGNSA. The CDR3 totals 13 residues. The CDR3 protein is CASSDQANTEAFF. In nucleotides, the CDR3 is TGTGCCAGCAGCGACCAGGCGAACACTGAAGCTTTCTTT.

V gene TRBV28 combines with J gene TRBJ2-5, with D hard to call. There are 17 residues in the CDR3. CDR1 is MDHEN and CDR2 is SYDVKM in the germline V gene. The V end lost 2 bases, the J end lost 3 bases, and 19 bases lay between the germline ends. Written as DNA, the CDR3 is TGTGCCAGCAGTTTACTTTCCTTACGTGACGGAGAAGAGACCCAGTACTTC. It yields the protein CASSLLSLRDGEETQYF.

The CDR3 nucleotides are TGCGCCAGCAGCCCGGACAGGGGGCAGGGGAACACTGAAGCTTTCTTT. It yields the protein CASSPDRGQGNTEAFF. The rearrangement uses TRBV5-1 and TRBJ1-1, with 11 bases matching TRBD1. Germline V lookup: CDR1 SGHRS, CDR2 YFSETQ. The length of the CDR3 is 16 residues. Trimming took 4 bases from V and 1 from J; bases not matched to a gene: 6.

The CDR3 spells CASSLWIWTGDRGGYTF. Here the CDR3 DNA reads TGTGCCAGCAGTTTATGGATTTGGACAGGGGATAGGGGTGGCTACACCTTC. V gene TRBV28 combines with J gene TRBJ1-2, with 9 bases that match TRBD1. This CDR3 is 17 amino acids long. Germline loops: CDR1 MDHEN, CDR2 SYDVKM. Germline trimming cut 0 bases from V and 7 bases from J; bases unmatched to any gene: 12.

This chain joins TRBV20-1 and TRBJ1-2; 10 bases are a match to TRBD1. Germline V gene lookup returns CDR1 DFQATT and CDR2 SNEGSKA (reference sequence). This CDR3 has 10 residues. V was clipped by 6 bases and J by 11 bases; unmatched bases: 3. CDR3 nucleotides: TGCAGTGCATCGGACAGGGGGTACACCTTC. Protein product: CSASDRGYTF.

V and J are TRBV2 and TRBJ2-3, with D hard to call. The CDR3 sequence is 12 residues long. V was pared by 3 bases and J by 6 bases, with 7 bases between. CDR1 is SNHLY, CDR2 FYNNEI, per germline. CDR3 bases: TGTGCCAGCAGTGACTCCGGGGATACGCAGTATTTT. It specifies CASSDSGDTQYF.

This chain joins TRBV5-4 and TRBJ1-1; 8 bases align to TRBD1. V shed 2 bases, J shed 4 bases, and the junction held 4 bases outside the gene matches. This CDR3 is 14 amino acids long. Germline CDR1 SGHNT, CDR2 YYREEE (reference sequence). The CDR3 nucleotides read TGTGCCAGCAGCTTCGGACAGGGAGCCACTGAAGCTTTCTTT. Translation gives CASSFGQGATEAFF.

This clone has a single count. V is TRBV28 and J is TRBJ1-3; 7 bases agree with TRBD1. CDR1 is MDHEN and CDR2 is SYDVKM in the germline V gene. The CDR3 spans 15 residues. Germline trimming cut 7 bases from V and 0 bases from J; bases unmatched to any gene: 6. The CDR3 here is CASITPGGSGNTIYF. The CDR3 DNA follows: TGTGCCAGCATCACACCAGGGGGCTCTGGAAACACCATATATTTT.

The V and J genes are TRBV5-1 and TRBJ2-3; D unresolved. The CDR3 is 15 amino acids. Germline V lookup: CDR1 SGHRS, CDR2 YFSETQ. V was cut by 1 base and J by 1 base, with 10 bases left in between. DNA for the CDR3: TGCGCCAGCAGCTTGCAAACTACCCGCACAGATACGCAGTATTTT. As protein: CASSLQTTRTDTQYF.

This clone was seen only once. J is TRBJ1-6 and V is TRBV6-5; maybe TRBD1 (6 bases). V was cut by 7 bases and J by 10 bases, with 17 bases left in between. The germline CDR1 and CDR2 sequences are MNHEY and SVGAGI. This CDR3 region has 14 residues. The CDR3 nucleotides are TGTGCCAGCACCCACGGGGCAGGGGAATCACCCCTCCACTTT. It is translated as CASTHGAGESPLHF.